This TCR beta chain was profiled in a study of blood T cell repertoires in COVID-19. Study information: Nucleic acid was either cDNA or gDNA, and it came from T cells, B-cell-depleted T cells, or PBMCs.

The protocol was immunoSEQ multiplex PCR, while the TCRdb copy is restricted to in-frame clones and leaves out a portion. This table holds roughly 51,000 clones, 90% found once. The germline V gene has CDR1 MNHEY and CDR2 SMNVEV (reference sequence). Trimming removed 7 bases from V and 1 base from J; junction bases left unmatched: 3. This CDR3 is built from 13 residues. The chain recombines TRBV27 with TRBJ2-7; 8 bases fit TRBD2. The receptor was derived from a man aged 65 to 85 with acute or convalescent COVID-19. Sample: peripheral blood. The CDR3 nucleotides read TGTGCCAGCACCCCTAGCGGGTCCTACGAGCAGTACTTC. The encoded protein is CASTPSGSYEQYF.